Sequencing of this T cell receptor (beta chain) was carried out in a study of blood T cells in healthy people across ages. Study-wide findings and caveats: The study lacked donor CMV status, which possibly confounded expanded clonotype changes. Long-lived and aged donors differed, with more naive CD4+ cells and higher diversity in the long-lived.

This CDR3 has 18 amino acids. Germline V lookup: CDR1 LGHNA, CDR2 YNFKEQ. The V gene lost 4 bases and the J gene lost 2 bases, with 18 bases spanning the gap. It was with a sample-barcoded 5' primer and a J-beta primer mix that a second PCR of roughly 7 to 11 cycles was run. Any given sample supplied a minimum of 2.5 million CDR3-containing paired-end reads. TCRdb itself ran the 5' RACE reads through MiXCR, one entry per CDR3 protein. The repertoire holds hundreds of thousands of distinct CDR3 sequences, with under 40% as singletons. Donation came from healthy Caucasian individuals in Russia who were aged roughly 6 to 95. This clonotype occurred a few times. Its antigen is as yet unknown.

Sequenced material: blood. The chain has TRBV4-2 and TRBJ1-6; possible D gene TRBD1, 6 bases. This clonotype was sampled from a man aged 18 to 30 in good health. As DNA, the CDR3 is TGTGCCAGCAGCCCTACCATAGGGGGAACGGCCTATAATTCACCCCTCCACTTT. As protein: CASSPTIGGTAYNSPLHF.